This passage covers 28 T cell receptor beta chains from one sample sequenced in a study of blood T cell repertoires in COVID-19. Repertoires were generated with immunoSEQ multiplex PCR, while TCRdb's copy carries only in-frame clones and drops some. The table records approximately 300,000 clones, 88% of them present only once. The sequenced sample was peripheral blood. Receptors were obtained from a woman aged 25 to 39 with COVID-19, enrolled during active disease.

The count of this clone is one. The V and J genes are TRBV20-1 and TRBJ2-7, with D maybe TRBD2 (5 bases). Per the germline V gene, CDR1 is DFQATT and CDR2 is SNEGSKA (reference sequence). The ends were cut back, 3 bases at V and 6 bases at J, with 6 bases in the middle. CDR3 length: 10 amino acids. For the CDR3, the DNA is TGCAGTGCTAGGGGAGTCGAGCAGTACTTC. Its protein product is CSARGVEQYF.

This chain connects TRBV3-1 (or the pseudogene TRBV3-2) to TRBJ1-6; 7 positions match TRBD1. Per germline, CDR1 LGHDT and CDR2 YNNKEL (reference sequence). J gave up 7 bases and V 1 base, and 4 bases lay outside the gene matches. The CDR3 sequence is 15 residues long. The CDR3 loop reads CASSQGQGINSPLHF. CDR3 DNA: TGTGCCAGCAGCCAAGGACAGGGAATAAATTCACCCCTCCACTTT.

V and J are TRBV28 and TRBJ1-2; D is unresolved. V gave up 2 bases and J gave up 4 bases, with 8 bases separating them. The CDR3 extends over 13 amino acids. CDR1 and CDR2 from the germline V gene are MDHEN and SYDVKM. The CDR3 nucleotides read TGTGCCAGCAGTTTAGCACAGTCCTATGGCTACACCTTC. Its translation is CASSLAQSYGYTF.

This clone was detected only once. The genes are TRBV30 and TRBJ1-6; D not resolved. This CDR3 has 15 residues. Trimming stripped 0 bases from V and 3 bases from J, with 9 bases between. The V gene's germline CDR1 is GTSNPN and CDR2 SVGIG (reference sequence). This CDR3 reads CAWSVTTVYNSPLHF. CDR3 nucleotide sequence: TGTGCCTGGAGTGTAACAACAGTCTATAATTCACCCCTCCACTTT.

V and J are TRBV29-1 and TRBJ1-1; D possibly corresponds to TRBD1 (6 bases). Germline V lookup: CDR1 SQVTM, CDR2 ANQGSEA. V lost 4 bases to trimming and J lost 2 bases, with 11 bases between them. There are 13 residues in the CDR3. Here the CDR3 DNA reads TGCAGCGTTGCGGACAGAGAAAACACTGAAGCTTTCTTT. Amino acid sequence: CSVADRENTEAFF.

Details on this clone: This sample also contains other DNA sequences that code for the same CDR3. The CDR3 is CASSPSGSSYNEQFF. CDR3 DNA sequence: TGTGCCAGCAGTCCTAGCGGGAGCTCCTACAATGAGCAGTTCTTC. The rearrangement joins TRBV9 to TRBJ2-1; TRBD2 matches 10 bases. Germline V gives CDR1 SGDLS, CDR2 YYNGEE. V lost 5 bases and J lost 0; bases outside the gene matches: 2. The CDR3 has 15 amino acids.

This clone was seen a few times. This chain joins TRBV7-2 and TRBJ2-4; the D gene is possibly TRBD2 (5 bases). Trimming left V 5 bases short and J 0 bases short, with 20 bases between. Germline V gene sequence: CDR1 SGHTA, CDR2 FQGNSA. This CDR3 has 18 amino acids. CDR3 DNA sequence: TGTGCCAGCAGCCCAACCCCGTCTGGACTTCTAGCCAAAAACATTCAGTACTTC. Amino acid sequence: CASSPTPSGLLAKNIQYF.

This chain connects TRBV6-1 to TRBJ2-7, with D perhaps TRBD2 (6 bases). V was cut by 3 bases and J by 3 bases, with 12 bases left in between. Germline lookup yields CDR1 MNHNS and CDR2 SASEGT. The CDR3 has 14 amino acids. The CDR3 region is CASSDGGASYEQYF. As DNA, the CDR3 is TGTGCCAGCAGTGACGGGGGAGCCAGCTACGAGCAGTACTTC.

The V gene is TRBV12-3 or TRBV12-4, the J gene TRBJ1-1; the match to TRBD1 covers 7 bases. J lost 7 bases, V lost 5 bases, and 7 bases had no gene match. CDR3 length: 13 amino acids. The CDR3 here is CASSPQQGNEAFF. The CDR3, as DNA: TGTGCCAGCAGTCCTCAACAGGGGAATGAAGCTTTCTTT.

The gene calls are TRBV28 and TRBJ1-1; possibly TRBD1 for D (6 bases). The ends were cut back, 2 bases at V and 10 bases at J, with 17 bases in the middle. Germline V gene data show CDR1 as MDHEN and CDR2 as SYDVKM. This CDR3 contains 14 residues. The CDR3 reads CASSLSRDMAAAFF. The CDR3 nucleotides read TGTGCCAGCAGTTTAAGCCGGGACATGGCGGCAGCTTTCTTT.

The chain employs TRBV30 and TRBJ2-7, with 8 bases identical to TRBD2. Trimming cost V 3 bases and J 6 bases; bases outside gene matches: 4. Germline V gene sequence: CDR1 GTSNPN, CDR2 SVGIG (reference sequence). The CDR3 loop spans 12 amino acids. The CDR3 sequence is CAWRTSEVEQYF. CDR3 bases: TGTGCCTGGAGGACTAGCGAAGTCGAGCAGTACTTC.

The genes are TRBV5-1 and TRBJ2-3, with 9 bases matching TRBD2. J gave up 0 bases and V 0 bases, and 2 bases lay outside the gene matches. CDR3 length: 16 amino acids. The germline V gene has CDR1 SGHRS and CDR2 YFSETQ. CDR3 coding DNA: TGCGCCAGCAGCTTGGGCGGGAGGGCCAGCACAGATACGCAGTATTTT. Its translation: CASSLGGRASTDTQYF.

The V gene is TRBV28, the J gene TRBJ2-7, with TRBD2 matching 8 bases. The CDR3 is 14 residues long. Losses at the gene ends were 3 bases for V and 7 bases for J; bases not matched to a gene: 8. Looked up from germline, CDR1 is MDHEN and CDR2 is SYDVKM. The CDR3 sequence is CASSFEAGVREQYF. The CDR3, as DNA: TGTGCCAGCAGTTTCGAAGCGGGAGTGCGAGAGCAGTACTTC.

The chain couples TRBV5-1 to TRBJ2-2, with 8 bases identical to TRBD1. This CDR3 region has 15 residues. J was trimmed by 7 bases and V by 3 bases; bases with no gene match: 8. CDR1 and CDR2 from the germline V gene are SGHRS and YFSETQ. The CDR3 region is CASSSGQGDSGELFF. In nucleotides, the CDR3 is TGCGCCAGCAGCTCCGGACAGGGCGATAGCGGGGAGCTGTTTTTT.

CDR3 DNA: TGCGCCAGCAGCCCCAGGACAGGAAATAACTATGGCTACACCTTC. As protein: CASSPRTGNNYGYTF. V usage is TRBV5-1 and J usage is TRBJ1-2; 7 bases align to TRBD1. The V gene's germline CDR1 is SGHRS and CDR2 YFSETQ. The CDR3 is 15 amino acids. The junction had 7 bases not matched to a gene; V was cut back by 4 bases and J by 1 base.

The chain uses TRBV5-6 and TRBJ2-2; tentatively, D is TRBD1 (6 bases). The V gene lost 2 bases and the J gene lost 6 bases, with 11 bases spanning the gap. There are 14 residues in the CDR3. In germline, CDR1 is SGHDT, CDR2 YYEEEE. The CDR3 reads CASSFVDRPGELFF. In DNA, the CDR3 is TGTGCCAGCAGCTTTGTCGACAGGCCCGGGGAGCTGTTTTTT.

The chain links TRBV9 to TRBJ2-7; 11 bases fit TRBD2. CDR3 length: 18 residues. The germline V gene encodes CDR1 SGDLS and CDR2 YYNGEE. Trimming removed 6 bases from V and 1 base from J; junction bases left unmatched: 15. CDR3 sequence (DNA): TGTGCCAGCAACGTGCGATCCCCTAGCGGGAGGCGGTCCTACGAGCAGTACTTC. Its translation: CASNVRSPSGRRSYEQYF.

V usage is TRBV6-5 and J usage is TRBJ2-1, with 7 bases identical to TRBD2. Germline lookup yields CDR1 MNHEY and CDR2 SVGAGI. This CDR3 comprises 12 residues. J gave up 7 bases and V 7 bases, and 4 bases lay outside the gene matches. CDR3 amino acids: CASTRGGNEQFF. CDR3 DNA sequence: TGTGCCAGCACTAGGGGAGGGAATGAGCAGTTCTTC.

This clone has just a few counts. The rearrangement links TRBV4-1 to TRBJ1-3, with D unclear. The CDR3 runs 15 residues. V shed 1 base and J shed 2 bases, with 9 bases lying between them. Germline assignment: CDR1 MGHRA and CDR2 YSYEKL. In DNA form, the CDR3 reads TGCGCCAGCAGCCAAGCTCCAGAAACTGGAAACACCATATATTTT. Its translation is CASSQAPETGNTIYF.

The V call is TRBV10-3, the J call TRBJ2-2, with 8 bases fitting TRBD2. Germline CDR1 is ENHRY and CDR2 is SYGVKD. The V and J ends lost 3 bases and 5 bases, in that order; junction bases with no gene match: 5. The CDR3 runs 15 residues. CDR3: CAISDREGWTGELFF. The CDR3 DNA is TGTGCCATCAGTGATCGGGAGGGTTGGACCGGGGAGCTGTTTTTT.

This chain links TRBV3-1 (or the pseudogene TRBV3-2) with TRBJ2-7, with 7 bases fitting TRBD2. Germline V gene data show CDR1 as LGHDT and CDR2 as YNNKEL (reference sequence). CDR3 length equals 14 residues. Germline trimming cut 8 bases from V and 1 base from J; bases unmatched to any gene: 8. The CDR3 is CASGRGLVSYEQYF. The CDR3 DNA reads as TGTGCCAGCGGCCGAGGACTAGTGTCCTACGAGCAGTACTTC.

CDR3 sequence (DNA): TGCGCCAGCAGCTCAACGGTGGGCGCTGGCACTGAAGCTTTCTTT. It is translated as CASSSTVGAGTEAFF. The rearrangement uses TRBV5-1 and TRBJ1-1, with D unresolved. CDR1 SGHRS and CDR2 YFSETQ come from the germline V gene. The CDR3 spans 15 residues. Trimming stripped 3 bases from V and 4 bases from J, with 16 bases between.

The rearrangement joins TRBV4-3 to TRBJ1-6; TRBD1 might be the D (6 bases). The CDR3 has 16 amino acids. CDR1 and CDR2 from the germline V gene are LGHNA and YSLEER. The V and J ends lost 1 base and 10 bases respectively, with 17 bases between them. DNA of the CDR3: TGCGCCAGCAGCCAAGGTGCATCGTACAGGGACTCACCCCTCCACTTT. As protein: CASSQGASYRDSPLHF.

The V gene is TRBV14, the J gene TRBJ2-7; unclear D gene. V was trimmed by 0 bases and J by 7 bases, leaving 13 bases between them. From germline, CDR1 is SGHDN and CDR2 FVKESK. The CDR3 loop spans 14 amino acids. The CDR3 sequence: CASSQDLISREQYF. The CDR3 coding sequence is TGTGCCAGCAGCCAAGATCTGATCTCCCGGGAGCAGTACTTC.

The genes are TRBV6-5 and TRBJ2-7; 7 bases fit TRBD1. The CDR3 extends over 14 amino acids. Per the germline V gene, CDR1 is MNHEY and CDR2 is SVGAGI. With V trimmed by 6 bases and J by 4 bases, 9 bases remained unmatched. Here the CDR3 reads CASSRDRVRYEQYF. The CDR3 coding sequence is TGTGCCAGCAGCCGAGACAGGGTAAGATACGAGCAGTACTTC.

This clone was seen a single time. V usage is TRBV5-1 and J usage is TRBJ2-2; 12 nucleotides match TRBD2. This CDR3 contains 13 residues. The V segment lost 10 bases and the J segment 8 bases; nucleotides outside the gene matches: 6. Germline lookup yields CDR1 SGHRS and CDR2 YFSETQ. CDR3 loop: CASRTSGKGELFF. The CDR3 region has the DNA TGCGCCTCCCGGACTAGCGGGAAGGGGGAGCTGTTTTTT.

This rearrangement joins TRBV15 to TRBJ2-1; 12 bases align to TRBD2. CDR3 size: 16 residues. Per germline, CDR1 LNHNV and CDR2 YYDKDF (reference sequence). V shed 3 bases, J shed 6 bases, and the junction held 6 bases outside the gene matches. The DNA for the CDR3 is TGTGCCACCAGCAGGACTACACTAGCGGGAGGCAATGAGCAGTTCTTC. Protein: CATSRTTLAGGNEQFF.

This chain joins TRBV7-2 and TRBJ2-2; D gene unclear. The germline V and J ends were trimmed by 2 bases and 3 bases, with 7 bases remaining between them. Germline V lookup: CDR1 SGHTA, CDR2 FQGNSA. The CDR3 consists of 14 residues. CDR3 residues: CASSLQLYTGELFF. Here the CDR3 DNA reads TGTGCCAGCAGCTTACAACTCTACACCGGGGAGCTGTTTTTT.